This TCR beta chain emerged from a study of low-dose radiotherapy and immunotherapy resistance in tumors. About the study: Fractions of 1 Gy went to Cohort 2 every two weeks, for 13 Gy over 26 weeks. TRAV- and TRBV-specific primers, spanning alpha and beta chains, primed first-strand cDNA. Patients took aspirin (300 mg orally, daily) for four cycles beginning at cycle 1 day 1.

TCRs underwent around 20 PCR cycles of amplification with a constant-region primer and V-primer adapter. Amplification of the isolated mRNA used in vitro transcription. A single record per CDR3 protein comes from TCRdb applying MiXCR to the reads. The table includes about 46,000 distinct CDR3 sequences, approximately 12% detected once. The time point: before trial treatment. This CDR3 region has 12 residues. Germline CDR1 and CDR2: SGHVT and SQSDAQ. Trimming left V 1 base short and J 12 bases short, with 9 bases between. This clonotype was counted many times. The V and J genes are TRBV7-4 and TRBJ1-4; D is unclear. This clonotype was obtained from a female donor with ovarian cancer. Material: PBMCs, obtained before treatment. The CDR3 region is CASSLGSTELFF. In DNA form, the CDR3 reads TGTGCCAGCAGCTTAGGATCCACAGAACTGTTTTTT.